This T cell receptor beta chain was obtained from a study of CD8 T cells in ankylosing spondylitis. This clonotype appeared many times. Its target is not known. TCRdb processed the 5' RACE reads anew with MiXCR; each CDR3 protein has one entry. Of 300,000 to 350,000 distinct CDR3 sequences detected, more than 20% appear once; the ten largest clones hold under 4%. The study's findings and limits: What appeared characteristic of ankylosing spondylitis blood was a TCR beta motif of several highly homologous variants.

V lost 6 bases and J lost 4; bases outside the gene matches: 4. This CDR3 spans 13 amino acids. V is TRBV12-3 or TRBV12-4 and J is TRBJ1-1; 8 bases match TRBD1. The receptor's source is a female donor with ankylosing spondylitis or in good health (not recorded which). Sequencing was done on a sample of blood, either unsorted or a sorted T cell fraction (not recorded which). The CDR3 coding sequence is TGTGCCAGCAGGACTGACAGGGGCACTGAAGCTTTCTTT. Translated: CASRTDRGTEAFF.